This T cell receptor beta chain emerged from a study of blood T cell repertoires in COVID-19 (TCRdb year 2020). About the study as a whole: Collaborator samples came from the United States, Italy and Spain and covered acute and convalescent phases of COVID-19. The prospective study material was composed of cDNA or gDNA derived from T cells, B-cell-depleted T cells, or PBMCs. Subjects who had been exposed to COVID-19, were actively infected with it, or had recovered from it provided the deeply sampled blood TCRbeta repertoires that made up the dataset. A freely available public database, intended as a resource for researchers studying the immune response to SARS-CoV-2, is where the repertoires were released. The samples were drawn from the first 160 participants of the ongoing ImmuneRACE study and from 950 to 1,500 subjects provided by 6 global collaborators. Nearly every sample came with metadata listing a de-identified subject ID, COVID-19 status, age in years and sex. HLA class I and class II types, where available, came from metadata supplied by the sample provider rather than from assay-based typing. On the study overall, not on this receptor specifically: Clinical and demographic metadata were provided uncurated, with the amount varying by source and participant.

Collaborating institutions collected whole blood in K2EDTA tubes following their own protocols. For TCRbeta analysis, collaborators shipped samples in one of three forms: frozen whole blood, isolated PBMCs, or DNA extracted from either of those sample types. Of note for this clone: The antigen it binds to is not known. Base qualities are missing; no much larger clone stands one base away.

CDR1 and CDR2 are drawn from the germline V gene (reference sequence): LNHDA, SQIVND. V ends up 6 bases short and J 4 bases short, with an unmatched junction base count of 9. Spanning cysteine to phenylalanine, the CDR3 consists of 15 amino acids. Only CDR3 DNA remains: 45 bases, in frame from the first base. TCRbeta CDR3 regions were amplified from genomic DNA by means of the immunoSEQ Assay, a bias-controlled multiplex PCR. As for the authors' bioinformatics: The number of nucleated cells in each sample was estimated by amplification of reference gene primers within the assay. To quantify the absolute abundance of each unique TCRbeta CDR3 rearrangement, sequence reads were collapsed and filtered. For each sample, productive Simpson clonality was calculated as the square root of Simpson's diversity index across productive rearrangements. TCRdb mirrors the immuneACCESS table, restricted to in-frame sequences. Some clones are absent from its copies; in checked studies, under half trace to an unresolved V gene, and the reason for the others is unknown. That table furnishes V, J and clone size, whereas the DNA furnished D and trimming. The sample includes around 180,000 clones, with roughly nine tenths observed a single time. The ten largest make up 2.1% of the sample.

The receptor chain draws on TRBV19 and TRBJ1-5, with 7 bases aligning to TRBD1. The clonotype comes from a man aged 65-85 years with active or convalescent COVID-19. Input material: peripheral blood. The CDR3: CASRDPGTENQPQHF. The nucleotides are TGTGCCAGTAGGGATCCCGGGACAGAAAATCAGCCCCAGCATTTT.